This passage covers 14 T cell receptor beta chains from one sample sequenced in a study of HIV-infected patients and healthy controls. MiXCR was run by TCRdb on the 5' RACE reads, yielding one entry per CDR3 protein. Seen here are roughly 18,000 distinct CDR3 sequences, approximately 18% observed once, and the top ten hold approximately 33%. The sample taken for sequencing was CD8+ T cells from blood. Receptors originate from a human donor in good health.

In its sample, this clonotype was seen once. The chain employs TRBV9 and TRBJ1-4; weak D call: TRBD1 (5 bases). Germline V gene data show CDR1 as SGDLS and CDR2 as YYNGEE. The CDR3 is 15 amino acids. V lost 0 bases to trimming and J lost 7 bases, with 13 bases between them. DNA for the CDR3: TGTGCCAGCAGCGTAGAGTCCAGGGTTGGTGAAAAACTGTTTTTT. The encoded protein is CASSVESRVGEKLFF.

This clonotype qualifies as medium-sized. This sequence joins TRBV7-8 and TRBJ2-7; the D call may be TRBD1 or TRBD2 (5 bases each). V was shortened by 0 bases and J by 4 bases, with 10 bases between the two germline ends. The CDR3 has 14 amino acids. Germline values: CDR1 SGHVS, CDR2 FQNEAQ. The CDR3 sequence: CASSLAGPVYEQYF. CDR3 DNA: TGTGCCAGCAGCTTAGCGGGACCCGTTTACGAGCAGTACTTC.

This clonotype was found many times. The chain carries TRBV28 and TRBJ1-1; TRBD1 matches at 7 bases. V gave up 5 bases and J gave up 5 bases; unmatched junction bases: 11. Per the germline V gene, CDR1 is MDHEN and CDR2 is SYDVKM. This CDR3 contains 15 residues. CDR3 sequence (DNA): TGTGCCAGCAGTCCCGACAGGGATTTGGGTACTGAAGCTTTCTTT. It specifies CASSPDRDLGTEAFF.

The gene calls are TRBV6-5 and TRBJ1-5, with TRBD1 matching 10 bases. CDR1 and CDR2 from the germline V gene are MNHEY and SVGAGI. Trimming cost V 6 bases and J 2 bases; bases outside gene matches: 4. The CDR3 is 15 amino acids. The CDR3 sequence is CASSGTGAGNQPQHF. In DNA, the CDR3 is TGTGCCAGCAGCGGGACAGGGGCAGGCAATCAGCCCCAGCATTTT.

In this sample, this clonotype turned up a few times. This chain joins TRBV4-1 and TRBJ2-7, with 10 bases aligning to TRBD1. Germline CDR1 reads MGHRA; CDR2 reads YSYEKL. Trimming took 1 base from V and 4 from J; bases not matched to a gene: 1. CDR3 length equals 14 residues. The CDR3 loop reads CASSQGDRGYEQYF. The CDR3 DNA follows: TGCGCCAGCAGCCAAGGGGACAGGGGATACGAGCAGTACTTC.

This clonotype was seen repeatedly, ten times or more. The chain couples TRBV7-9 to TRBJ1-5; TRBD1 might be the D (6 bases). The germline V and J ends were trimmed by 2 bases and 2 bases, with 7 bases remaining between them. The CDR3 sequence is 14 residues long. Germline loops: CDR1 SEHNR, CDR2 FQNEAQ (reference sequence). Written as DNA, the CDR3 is TGTGCCAGCAGCTTATCAGGGGGCAATCAGCCCCAGCATTTT. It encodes CASSLSGGNQPQHF.

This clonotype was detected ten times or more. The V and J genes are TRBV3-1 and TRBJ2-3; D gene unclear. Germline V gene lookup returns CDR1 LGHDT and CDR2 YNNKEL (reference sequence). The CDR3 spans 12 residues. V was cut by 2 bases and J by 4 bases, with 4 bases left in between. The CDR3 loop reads CASSQPPDTQYF. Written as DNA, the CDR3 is TGTGCCAGCAGCCAACCCCCAGATACGCAGTATTTT.

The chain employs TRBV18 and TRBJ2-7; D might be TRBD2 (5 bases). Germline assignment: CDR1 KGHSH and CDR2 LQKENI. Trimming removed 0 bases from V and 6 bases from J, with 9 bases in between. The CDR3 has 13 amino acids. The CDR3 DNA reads TGTGCCAGCTCACCACCCGGGGATTTCGAGCAGTACTTC. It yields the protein CASSPPGDFEQYF.

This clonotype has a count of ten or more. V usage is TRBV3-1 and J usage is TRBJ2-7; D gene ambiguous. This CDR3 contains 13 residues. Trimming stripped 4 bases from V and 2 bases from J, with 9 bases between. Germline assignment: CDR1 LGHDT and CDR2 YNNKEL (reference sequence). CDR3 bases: TGTGCCAGCAGCCCCACCGCGGCCTACGAGCAGTACTTC. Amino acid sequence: CASSPTAAYEQYF.

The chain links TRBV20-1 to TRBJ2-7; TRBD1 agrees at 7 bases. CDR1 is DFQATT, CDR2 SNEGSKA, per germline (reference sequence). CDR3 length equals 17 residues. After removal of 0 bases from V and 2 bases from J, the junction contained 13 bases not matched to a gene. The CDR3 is CSARDMGQLVYPYEQYF. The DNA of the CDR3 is TGCAGTGCTAGAGATATGGGACAGCTAGTATACCCCTACGAGCAGTACTTC.

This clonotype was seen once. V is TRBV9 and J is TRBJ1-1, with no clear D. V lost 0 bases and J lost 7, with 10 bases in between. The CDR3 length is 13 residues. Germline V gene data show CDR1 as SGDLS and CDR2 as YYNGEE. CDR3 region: CASSVAPFVEAFF. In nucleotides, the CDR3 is TGTGCCAGCAGCGTAGCCCCATTCGTTGAAGCTTTCTTT. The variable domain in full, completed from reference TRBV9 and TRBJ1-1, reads DSGVTQTPKHLITATGQRVTLRCSPRSGDLSVYWYQQSLDQGLQFLIQYYNGEERAKGNILERFSAQQFPDLHSELNLSSLELGDSALYFCASSVAPFVEAFFGQGTRLTVV.

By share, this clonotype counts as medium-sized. The DNA for the CDR3 is TGCGCCAGCAGCCAACTACAGGGGGGAAACTATGGCTACACCTTC. It yields the protein CASSQLQGGNYGYTF. The chain uses TRBV4-1 and TRBJ1-2; the match to TRBD1 covers 8 bases. Germline V gives CDR1 MGHRA, CDR2 YSYEKL. J lost 2 bases, V lost 2 bases, and 4 bases had no gene match. There are 15 residues in the CDR3.

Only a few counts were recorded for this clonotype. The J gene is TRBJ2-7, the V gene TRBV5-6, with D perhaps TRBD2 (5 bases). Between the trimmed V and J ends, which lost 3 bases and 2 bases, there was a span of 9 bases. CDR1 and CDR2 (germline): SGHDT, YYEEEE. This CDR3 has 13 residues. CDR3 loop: CASSSGGAYEQYF. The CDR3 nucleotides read TGTGCCAGCAGCTCCGGAGGTGCCTACGAGCAGTACTTC.

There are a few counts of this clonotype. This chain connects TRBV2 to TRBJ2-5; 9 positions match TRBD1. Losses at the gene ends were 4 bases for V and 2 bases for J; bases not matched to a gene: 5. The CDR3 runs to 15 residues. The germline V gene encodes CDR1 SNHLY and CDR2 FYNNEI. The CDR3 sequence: CASSVDRGLQETQYF. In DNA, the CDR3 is TGTGCCAGCAGTGTGGACAGGGGATTACAAGAGACCCAGTACTTC.